This paragraph covers one T cell receptor (beta chain) sequence. This sample is part of a study of blood T cell repertoires in COVID-19. As for the study in general: The United States, Italy and Spain were the sources of the acute and convalescent COVID-19 samples.

This table comes from immunoSEQ multiplex PCR, and its TCRdb copy is limited to in-frame clones, with some not included. In the table there are approximately 190,000 clones, less than 90% of which are singletons. CDR3 size: 15 residues. Germline loops: CDR1 SGHAT, CDR2 FQNNGV. Trimming cost V 1 base and J 5 bases, with 11 bases left between them. The chain recombines TRBV11-2 with TRBJ2-2; the D gene is possibly TRBD2 (7 bases). Material: peripheral blood. This sequence originates from a man between 65 and 85 years old with active or convalescent COVID-19. The CDR3: CASSLGRGGTGELFF. The CDR3 nucleotides read TGTGCCAGCAGCTTAGGCAGGGGAGGGACCGGGGAGCTGTTTTTT.